The rows below give T cell receptor beta chains drawn from one sample of a study of blood T cells in healthy people across ages. TCRdb re-derived calls from the 5' RACE reads in MiXCR, one entry per CDR3 protein. Here the sample spans 1.8 million or so distinct CDR3 sequences, about 39% being singletons. The sequencing input was blood. These receptors originate from a human donor in good health. Each CDR3 is given with its conserved first and last residue. A D gene is named only where the DNA matches it firmly. Only part of the rows carry a size: once, few, many, or a class if the clone is expanded.

D,size,V,J,CDR3,DNA
NA,few,TRBV20-1,TRBJ2-5,CSATGGGGGFQETQYF,TGCAGTGCTACAGGGGGGGGCGGGGGGTTCCAAGAGACCCAGTACTTC
NA,few,TRBV20-1,TRBJ2-5,CSAKIQETQYF,TGCAGTGCTAAAATACAGGAGACCCAGTACTTC
NA,NA,TRBV7-2,TRBJ1-1,CASRPDSNEAFF,TGTGCCAGCAGACCAGACAGTAATGAAGCTTTCTTT
TRBD1,NA,TRBV9,TRBJ2-5,CASSVSGTGKTQYF,TGTGCCAGCAGCGTTTCCGGGACAGGGAAGACCCAGTACTTC
NA,NA,TRBV28,TRBJ2-7,CASTSDYEQYF,TGTGCCAGCACCTCGGACTACGAGCAGTACTTC
NA,NA,TRBV28,TRBJ2-7,CASIDRQNYEQYF,TGTGCCAGCATTGACCGACAGAACTACGAGCAGTACTTC
NA,NA,TRBV6-2/TRBV6-3,TRBJ2-4,CASSYGQGAKNIQYF,TGTGCCAGCAGTTACGGGCAGGGGGCCAAAAACATTCAGTACTTC
NA,few,TRBV20-1,TRBJ2-7,CSASRGDGYEQYF,TGCAGTGCTAGTAGGGGTGACGGATACGAGCAGTACTTC
NA,NA,TRBV5-1,TRBJ2-5,CASSLSHPGLETQYF,TGCGCCAGCAGCTTGAGTCATCCGGGACTAGAGACCCAGTACTTC
NA,NA,TRBV12-3/TRBV12-4,TRBJ1-1,CASNLWGGEAFF,TGTGCCAGCAACCTTTGGGGGGGTGAAGCTTTCTTT